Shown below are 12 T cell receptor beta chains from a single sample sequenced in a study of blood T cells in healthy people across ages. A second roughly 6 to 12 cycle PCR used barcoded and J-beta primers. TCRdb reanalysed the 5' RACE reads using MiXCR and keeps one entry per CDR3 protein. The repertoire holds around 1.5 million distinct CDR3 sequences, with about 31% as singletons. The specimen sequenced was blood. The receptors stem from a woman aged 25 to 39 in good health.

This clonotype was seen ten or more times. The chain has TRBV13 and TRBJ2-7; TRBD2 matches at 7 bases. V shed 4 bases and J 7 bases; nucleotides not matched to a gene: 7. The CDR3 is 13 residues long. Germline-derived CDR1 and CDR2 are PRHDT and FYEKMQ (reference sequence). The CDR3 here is CASSSLTSKEQYF. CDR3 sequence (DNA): TGTGCCAGCAGCTCGTTGACTAGCAAAGAGCAGTACTTC.

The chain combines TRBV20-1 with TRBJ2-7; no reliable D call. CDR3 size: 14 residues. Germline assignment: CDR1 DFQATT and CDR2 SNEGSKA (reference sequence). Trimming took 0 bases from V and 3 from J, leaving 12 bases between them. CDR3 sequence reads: CSARDPRTDYEQYF. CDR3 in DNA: TGCAGTGCTAGAGATCCAAGGACCGACTACGAGCAGTACTTC.

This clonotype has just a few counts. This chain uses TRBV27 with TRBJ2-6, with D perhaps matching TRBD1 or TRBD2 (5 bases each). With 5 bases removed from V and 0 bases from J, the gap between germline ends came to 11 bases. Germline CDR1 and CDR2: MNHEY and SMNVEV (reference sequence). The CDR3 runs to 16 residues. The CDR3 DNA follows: TGTGCCAGCAGTCGGGACCGGATCTCTGGGGCCAACGTCCTGACTTTC. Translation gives CASSRDRISGANVLTF. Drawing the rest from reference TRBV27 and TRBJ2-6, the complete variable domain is EAQVTQNPRYLITVTGKKLTVTCSQNMNHEYMSWYRQDPGLGLRQIYYSMNVEVTDKGDVPEGYKVSRKEKRNFPLILESPSPNQTSLYFCASSRDRISGANVLTFGAGSRLTVL.

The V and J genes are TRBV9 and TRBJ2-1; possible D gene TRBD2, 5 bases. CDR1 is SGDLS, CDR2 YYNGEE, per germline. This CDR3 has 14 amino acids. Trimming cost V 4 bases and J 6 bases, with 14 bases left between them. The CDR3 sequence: CASSLAGLINEQFF. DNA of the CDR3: TGTGCCAGCAGCCTAGCCGGCCTCATCAATGAGCAGTTCTTC.

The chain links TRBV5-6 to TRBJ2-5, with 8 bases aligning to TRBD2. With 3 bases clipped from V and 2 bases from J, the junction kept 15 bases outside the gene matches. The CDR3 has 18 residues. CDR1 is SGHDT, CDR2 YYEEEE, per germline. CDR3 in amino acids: CASSSMAFRGGLQETQYF. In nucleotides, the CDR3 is TGTGCCAGCAGCTCCATGGCGTTTCGCGGGGGGCTGCAAGAGACCCAGTACTTC.

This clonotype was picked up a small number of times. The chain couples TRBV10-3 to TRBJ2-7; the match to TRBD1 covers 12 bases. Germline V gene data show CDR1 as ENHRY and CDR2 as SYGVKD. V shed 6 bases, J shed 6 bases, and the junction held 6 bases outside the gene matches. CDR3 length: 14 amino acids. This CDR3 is CAISGTGGETEQYF. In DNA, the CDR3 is TGTGCCATCAGCGGGACAGGGGGCGAAACCGAGCAGTACTTC.

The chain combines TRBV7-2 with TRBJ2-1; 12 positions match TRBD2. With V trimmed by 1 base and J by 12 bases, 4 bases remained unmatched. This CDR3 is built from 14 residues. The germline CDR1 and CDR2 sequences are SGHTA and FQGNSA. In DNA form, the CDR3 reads TGTGCCAGCAGCTTAGGACTAGCGGGAGTATGGCAGTTCTTC. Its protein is CASSLGLAGVWQFF.

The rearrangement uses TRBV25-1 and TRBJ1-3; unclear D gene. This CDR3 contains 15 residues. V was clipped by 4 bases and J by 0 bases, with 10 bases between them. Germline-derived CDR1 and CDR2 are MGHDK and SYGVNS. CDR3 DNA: TGTGCCAGCAGTGGTTCCGGTCACTCTGGAAACACCATATATTTT. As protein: CASSGSGHSGNTIYF.

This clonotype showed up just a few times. CDR3: CSARDGDRVQETQYF. CDR3 DNA: TGCAGTGCTAGAGATGGGGACAGGGTCCAAGAGACCCAGTACTTC. The V and J genes are TRBV20-1 and TRBJ2-5; 9 nucleotides align to TRBD1. The V and J ends lost 0 bases and 1 base, in that order; junction bases with no gene match: 3. The germline V gene encodes CDR1 DFQATT and CDR2 SNEGSKA (reference sequence). The CDR3 is 15 residues long.

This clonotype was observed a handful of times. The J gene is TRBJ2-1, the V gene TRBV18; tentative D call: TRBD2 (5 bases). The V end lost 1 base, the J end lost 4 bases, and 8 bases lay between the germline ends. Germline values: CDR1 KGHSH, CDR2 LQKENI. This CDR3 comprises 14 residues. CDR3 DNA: TGTGCCAGCTCACCACGGACTTTTTACAATGAGCAGTTCTTC. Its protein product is CASSPRTFYNEQFF.

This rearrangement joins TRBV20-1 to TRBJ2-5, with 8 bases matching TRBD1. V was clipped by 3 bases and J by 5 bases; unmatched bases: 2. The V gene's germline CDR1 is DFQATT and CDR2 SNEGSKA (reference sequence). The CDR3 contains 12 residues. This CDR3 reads CSASRQGETQYF. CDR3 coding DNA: TGCAGTGCTAGCAGACAGGGGGAGACCCAGTACTTC.

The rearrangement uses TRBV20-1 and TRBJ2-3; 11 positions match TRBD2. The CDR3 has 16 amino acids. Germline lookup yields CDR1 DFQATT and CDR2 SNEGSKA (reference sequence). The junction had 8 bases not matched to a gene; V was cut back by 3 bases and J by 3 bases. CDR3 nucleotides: TGCAGTGCTAGGCTAGCGGGAGGTTCGGGGACAGATACGCAGTATTTT. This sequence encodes CSARLAGGSGTDTQYF.